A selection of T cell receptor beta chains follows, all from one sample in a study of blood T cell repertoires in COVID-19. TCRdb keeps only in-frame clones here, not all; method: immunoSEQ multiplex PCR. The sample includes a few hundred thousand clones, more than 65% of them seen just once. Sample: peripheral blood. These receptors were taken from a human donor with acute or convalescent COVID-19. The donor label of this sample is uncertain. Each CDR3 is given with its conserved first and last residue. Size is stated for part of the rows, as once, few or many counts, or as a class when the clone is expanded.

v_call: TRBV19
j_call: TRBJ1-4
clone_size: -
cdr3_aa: CASSTSGTGYEKLFF

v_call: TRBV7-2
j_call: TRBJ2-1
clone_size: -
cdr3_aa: CASSLGVGSGRPGEQFF

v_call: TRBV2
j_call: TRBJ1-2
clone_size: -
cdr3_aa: CASSFGTANYGYTF

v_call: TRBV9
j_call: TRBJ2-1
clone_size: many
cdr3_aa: CASSATLAGPYNEQFF

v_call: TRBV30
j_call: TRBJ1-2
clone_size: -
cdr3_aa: CAWSVRGAVGYTF

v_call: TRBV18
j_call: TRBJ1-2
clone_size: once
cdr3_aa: CASSLLSDSYYGYTF

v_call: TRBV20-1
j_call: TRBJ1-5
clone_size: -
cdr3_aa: CSATDRGRRNQPQHF

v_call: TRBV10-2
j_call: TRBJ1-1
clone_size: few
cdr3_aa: CASSEYGSTEAFF

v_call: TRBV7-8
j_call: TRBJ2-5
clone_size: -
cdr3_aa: CASRRLGTSGHQETQYF

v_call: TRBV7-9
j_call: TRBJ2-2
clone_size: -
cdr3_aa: CASSLSVRTGPGELFF

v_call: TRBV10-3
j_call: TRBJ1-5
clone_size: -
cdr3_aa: CAISDNPFSDRDHQPQHF

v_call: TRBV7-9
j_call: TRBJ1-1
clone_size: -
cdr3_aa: CASSLGSGRMNTEAFF

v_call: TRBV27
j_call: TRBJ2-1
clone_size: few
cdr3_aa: CASSFYGGRAGNEQFF

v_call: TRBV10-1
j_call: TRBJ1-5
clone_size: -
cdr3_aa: CASSEVGGPQHF

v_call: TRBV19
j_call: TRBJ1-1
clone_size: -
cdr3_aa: CASSPKRGPGDTEAFF

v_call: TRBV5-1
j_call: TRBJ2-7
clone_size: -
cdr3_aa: CASSLAGGSYEQYF

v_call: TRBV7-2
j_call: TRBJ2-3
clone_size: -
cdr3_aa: CASSSVGLTSGGSTDTQYF

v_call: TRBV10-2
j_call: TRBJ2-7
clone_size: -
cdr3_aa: CASSDRLWTDQYEQYF

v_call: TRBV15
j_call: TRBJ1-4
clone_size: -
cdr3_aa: CATSRGGTGVNEKLFF

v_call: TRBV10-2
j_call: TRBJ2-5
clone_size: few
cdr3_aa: CASSNSGRYQETQYF

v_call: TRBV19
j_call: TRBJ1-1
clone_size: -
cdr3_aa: CASSPSPGTGAGEAFF

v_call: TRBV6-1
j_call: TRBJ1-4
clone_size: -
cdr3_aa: CASSARKTGRAGEKLFF

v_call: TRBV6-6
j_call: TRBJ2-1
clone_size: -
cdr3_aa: CASRGGTSGRDEQFF

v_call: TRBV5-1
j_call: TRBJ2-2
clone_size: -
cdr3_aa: CASRLAGASGELFF

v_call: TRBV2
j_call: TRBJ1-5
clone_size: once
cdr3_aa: CASSGRTGSGNQPQHF

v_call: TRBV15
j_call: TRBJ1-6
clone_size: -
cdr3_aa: CATSRDGGSNSPLHF

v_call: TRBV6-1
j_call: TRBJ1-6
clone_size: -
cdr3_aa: CASSGRRGGLRSPLHF

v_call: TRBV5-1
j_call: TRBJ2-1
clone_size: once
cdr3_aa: CASSQDRGPNEQFF

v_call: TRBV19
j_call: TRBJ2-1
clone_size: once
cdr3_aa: CASSMLGSGADYNEQFF

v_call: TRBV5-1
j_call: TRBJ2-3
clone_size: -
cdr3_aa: CASSLIWQVALPRTDTQYF

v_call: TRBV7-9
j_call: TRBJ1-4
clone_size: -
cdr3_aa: CASSDQGTNEKLFF

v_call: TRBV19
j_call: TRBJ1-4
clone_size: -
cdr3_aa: CASSITGSGLFF

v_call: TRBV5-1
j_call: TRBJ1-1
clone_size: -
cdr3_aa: CASTVVGGNTEAFF

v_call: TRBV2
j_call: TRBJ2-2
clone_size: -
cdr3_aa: CASSEKGMGTGELFF

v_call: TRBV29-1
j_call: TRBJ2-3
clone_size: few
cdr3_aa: CSVRQGVDTQYF

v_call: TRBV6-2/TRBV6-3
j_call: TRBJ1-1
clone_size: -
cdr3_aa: CASSYSKEGGGTEAFF

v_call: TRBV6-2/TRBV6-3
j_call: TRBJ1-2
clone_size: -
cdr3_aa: CASSVQWGRGGYTF

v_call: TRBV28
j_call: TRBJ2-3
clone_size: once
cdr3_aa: CASSFQVTQYF

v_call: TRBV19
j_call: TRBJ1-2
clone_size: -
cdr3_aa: CAAQGGLRYGYTF

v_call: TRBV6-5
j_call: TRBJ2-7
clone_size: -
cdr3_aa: CASTSGHGDYEQYF

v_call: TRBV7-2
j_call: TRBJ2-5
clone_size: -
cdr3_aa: CASSPYGVAGGPRETQYF

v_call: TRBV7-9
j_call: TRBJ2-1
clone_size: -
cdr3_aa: CASSLDPGWGSYNEQFF

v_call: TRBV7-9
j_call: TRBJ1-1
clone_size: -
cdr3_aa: CASSSQGLRNTEAFF

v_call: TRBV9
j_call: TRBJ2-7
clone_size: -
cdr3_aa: CASSVGLAGYEQYF

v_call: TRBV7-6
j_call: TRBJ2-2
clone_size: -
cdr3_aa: CASSPLASNTGELFF

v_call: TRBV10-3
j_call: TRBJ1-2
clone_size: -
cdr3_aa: CAISTDRGWDGYTF

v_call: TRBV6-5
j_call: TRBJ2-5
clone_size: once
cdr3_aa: CASIGRGRWETQYF

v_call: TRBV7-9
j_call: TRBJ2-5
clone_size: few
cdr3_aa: CASSLTGTSVQYF

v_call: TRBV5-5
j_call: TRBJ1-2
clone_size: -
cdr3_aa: CASSLYPDRGRGYTF

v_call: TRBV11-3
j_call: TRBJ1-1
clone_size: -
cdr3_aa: CASSLDSTGAKAFF

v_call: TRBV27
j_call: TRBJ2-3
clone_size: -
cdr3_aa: CASSLRYATSTDTQYF

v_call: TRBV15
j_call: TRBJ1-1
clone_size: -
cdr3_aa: CATSSYPRAHRNSAEAFF

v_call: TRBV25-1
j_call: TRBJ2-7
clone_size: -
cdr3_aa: CAPTGGQEYEQYF

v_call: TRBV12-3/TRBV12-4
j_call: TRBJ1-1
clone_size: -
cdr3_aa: CASSLGGEAFF

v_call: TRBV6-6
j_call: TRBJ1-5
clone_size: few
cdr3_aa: CASSSGQPQHF

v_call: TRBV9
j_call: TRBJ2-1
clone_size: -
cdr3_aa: CASSDRDRGDEQFF

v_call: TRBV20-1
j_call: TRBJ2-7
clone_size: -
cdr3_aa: CSASVPGGPLEQYF